The text below deals with one T cell receptor (beta chain). This sample was taken from a study of cytomegalovirus exposure and HLA in healthy donors. A multiplex PCR was run with 60 Vbeta primers and 13 Jbeta primers. Clones were sequenced by immunoSEQ multiplex PCR, and TCRdb holds only the in-frame ones, with some missing. The sample lists about 150,000 clones; about 68% were seen once. In germline, CDR1 is MRHNA, CDR2 SNTAGT. CDR3 length equals 16 residues. J lost 1 base, V lost 6 bases, and 4 bases had no gene match. Material for sequencing was PBMCs. This sequence was found in a man in his late teens or twenties in good health and CMV-seronegative. The chain recombines TRBV6-4 with TRBJ2-6, with 9 bases aligning to TRBD1. Here the CDR3 reads CASSTGTGSGANVLTF. CDR3 DNA: TGTGCCAGCAGCACCGGGACAGGGTCTGGGGCCAACGTCCTGACTTTC.